The rows below give T cell receptor beta chains drawn from one sample of a study of CD8+CD57+ T cells in acquired aplastic anemia. Via MiXCR, TCRdb re-called the reads, giving one row per CDR3 protein. The table has 200,000 to 250,000 distinct CDR3 sequences, approximately 60% seen once. Material: sorted CD4+, CD8+, or CD8+CD57+ T cells (not recorded which) from PBMCs. The receptors were gathered from a human donor with aplastic anemia. CDR3s leave out the opening cysteine and the closing phenylalanine or tryptophan. A D gene is named only where the DNA matches it firmly.

j_gene	v_gene	d_gene	CDR3aa
TRBJ1-2	TRBV19	TRBD1	ASNTGGSRCT
TRBJ1-6	TRBV20-1	TRBD1	SARGPTGGGSPLH
TRBJ2-7	TRBV12-3/TRBV12-4	.	ASSPRTDHEQY
TRBJ2-7	TRBV29-1	.	SAARDPEEQY
TRBJ1-2	TRBV7-6	TRBD1	ASSHGQGSGGYT
TRBJ2-5	TRBV7-9	TRBD1	ASSPQGTGQETQY
TRBJ2-5	TRBV20-1	TRBD2	SAPVGLAANKETQY
TRBJ2-1	TRBV12-3/TRBV12-4	.	ASSLLAVEQF
TRBJ1-5	TRBV20-1	TRBD1	SATRTGTYEH
TRBJ2-1	TRBV6-4	.	ASSDSLSYNEQF
TRBJ2-7	TRBV19	TRBD2	ASSIEGGRAYEQY
TRBJ1-1	TRBV7-3	TRBD1	ASSRDRNTEAF
TRBJ1-5	TRBV2	TRBD1	ASSPQGTTYQPQH
TRBJ1-2	TRBV15	.	ATSRDRGEAYGYT
TRBJ2-3	TRBV5-6	.	ASSLINTDTQY
TRBJ2-1	TRBV2	TRBD1	ASTLGQTYNEQF
TRBJ1-2	TRBV12-3/TRBV12-4	.	ASRINSDSGGYT
TRBJ2-7	TRBV5-6	TRBD1	ASLQGASYEQY
TRBJ2-2	TRBV5-1	TRBD2	ASSFLAGGNTGELF
TRBJ2-7	TRBV2	.	ASTEISGSYEQY
TRBJ2-5	TRBV7-6	TRBD2	ASSDNYGTNQETQY
TRBJ2-7	TRBV20-1	TRBD2	SASVLAGGHEQY
TRBJ1-3	TRBV19	.	ASSHLTSGNTIY
TRBJ2-1	TRBV10-3	.	AISESGFYEQF
TRBJ1-5	TRBV24-1	.	ATSDSTGVVNQPQH
TRBJ2-1	TRBV25-1	.	ASSVPGAYNEQF
TRBJ1-2	TRBV19	TRBD1	ASRRQGGPYGYT
TRBJ2-1	TRBV9	.	ASSVVAQPSYNEQF
TRBJ1-1	TRBV15	.	ATSRDRVSSSTEAF
TRBJ2-3	TRBV7-2	.	ASSWGLSTDTQY
TRBJ1-4	TRBV24-1	.	ATSGGGNEELF
TRBJ1-5	TRBV24-1	TRBD1	ATSDGQGDSPQH